The 2 T cell receptor beta chains listed next were all sequenced from one sample in a study of T cells in Graves' hyperthyroidism and ophthalmopathy. The source material, RNA transcripts, was used to amplify TCR beta CDR3 regions. The study used the HTBI primer set for a first-round RT-PCR of the TCR CDR3. TCRdb recomputed calls from the multiplex PCR reads with MiXCR, one row per CDR3 protein. Of some 250,000 distinct CDR3 sequences listed, approximately 15% are singletons. The sequencing sample was made of blood. The receptors come from a woman aged 35 to 49 with Graves' hyperthyroidism that later progressed to Graves' ophthalmopathy.

This clonotype was picked up a small number of times. Its ends do not fully match the called genes, so a read error is possible. The chain uses TRBV9 and TRBJ2-3, with D possibly being TRBD1 or TRBD2 (5 bases each). Germline V CDR1 and CDR2: SGDLS, YYNGEE. The CDR3 has 14 residues. CDR3 nucleotide sequence: TGTGCCAGCAGCGGAGGGACGATTCCAGATACGCGGTATTTT. This translates into CASSGGTIPDTRYF.

This clonotype was counted a few times. The conserved closing phenylalanine or tryptophan is absent in this CDR3, likely reflecting a read error. The gene calls are TRBV7-9 and TRBJ2-1; unclear D gene. V was cut by 5 bases and J by 0 bases, with 8 bases left in between. This CDR3 has 14 residues. Germline CDR1 and CDR2: SEHNR and FQNEAQ (reference sequence). CDR3 sequence: CASSPDSSYNEQFL. CDR3 nucleotide sequence: TGTGCCAGCAGCCCGGATAGCTCCTACAATGAGCAGTTCCTC.